This T cell receptor (beta chain) was sequenced in a study of T cell repertoires in cytomegalovirus infection. Study context: The study used recently identified HLA-C-restricted and well-studied HLA-B-restricted CMV epitopes. From public TCR beta signatures came an indication of both CMV infection and matching HLA type.

Germline values: CDR1 MNHNY, CDR2 SVGAGI (reference sequence). The CDR3 runs 15 residues. Trimming pared 7 bases from V and 0 bases from J, leaving 13 bases between. This clonotype was seen more than once but under ten times. Its cognate antigen is unknown. Using its own MiXCR run on the reads, TCRdb lists one record per CDR3 protein. Here the sample spans about 52,000 distinct CDR3 sequences, around a fifth being singletons. Whole-study results and caveats: Using cumulative public TCR beta family frequency, the authors identified those who carried CMV together with the relevant HLA. CMV-specific TCR beta clonotypes restricted by HLA-C were the ones dominating the ex vivo response.

The source of this sequence is a human donor in good health (CMV status not recorded). Some clones in this sample may be carry-over from other donors' samples. The chain combines TRBV6-6 with TRBJ1-5; D is possibly TRBD1 (5 bases). The material sequenced was CD8+ T cells from cultured PBMCs, taken from culture after CMV antigen stimulation. The CDR3 is CASIQGPYSNQPQHF. For the CDR3, the DNA is TGTGCCAGCATCCAGGGCCCCTATAGCAATCAGCCCCAGCATTTT.